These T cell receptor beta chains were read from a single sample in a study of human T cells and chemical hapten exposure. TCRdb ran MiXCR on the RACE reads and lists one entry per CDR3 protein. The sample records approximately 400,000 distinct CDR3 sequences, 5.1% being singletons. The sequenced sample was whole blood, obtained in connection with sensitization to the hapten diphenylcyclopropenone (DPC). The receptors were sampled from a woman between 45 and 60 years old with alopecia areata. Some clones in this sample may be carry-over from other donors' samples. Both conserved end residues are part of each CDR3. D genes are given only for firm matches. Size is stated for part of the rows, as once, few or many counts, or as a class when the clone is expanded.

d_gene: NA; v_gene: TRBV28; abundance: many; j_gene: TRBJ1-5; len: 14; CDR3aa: CASSSAVVPQPQHF; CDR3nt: TGTGCCAGCAGCTCGGCTGTGGTTCCTCAGCCCCAGCATTTT
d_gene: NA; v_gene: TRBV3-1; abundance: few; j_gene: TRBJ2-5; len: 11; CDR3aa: CASSQAKTQYF; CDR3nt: TGTGCCAGCAGCCAAGCCAAGACCCAGTACTTC
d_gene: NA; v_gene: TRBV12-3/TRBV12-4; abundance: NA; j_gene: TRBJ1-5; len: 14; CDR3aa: CASSPATLNQPQHF; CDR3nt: TGTGCCAGCAGTCCGGCGACACTCAATCAGCCCCAGCATTTT
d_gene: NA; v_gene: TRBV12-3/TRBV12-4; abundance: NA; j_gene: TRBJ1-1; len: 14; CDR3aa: CASSFRTGRTEAFF; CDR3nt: TGTGCCAGCAGTTTTCGAACAGGAAGGACTGAAGCTTTCTTT
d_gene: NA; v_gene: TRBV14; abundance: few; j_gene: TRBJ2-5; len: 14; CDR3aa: CASSQELDVWAQYF; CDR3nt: TGTGCCAGCAGCCAAGAACTTGACGTTTGGGCCCAGTACTTC
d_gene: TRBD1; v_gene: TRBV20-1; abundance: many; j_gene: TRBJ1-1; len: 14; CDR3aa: CSARDQGVNTEAFF; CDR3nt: TGCAGTGCTAGAGACCAGGGGGTCAACACTGAAGCTTTCTTT
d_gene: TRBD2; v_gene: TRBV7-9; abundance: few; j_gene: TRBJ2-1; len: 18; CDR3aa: CASSLSSGGSASNNEQFF; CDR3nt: TGTGCCAGCAGCTTATCTAGCGGGGGATCCGCGTCGAACAATGAGCAGTTCTTC
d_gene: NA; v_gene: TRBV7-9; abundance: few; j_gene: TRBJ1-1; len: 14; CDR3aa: CASSPVDLNTEAFF; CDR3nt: TGTGCCAGCAGCCCCGTAGACCTGAACACTGAAGCTTTCTTT
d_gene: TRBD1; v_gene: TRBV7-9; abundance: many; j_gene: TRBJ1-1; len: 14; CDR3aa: CASRSQGANTEAFF; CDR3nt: TGTGCCAGCAGATCACAGGGGGCGAACACTGAAGCTTTCTTT
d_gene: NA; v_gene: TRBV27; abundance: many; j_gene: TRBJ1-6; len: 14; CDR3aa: CASRITGSDSPLHF; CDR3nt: TGTGCCAGCAGGATTACAGGGTCAGATTCACCCCTCCACTTT
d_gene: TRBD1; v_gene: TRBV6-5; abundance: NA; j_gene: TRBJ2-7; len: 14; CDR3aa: CASRTPGQGYEQYF; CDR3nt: TGTGCCAGCAGAACTCCGGGACAGGGTTACGAGCAGTACTTC
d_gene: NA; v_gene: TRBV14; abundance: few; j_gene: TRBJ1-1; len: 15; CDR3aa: CASSPPPWDGYEAFF; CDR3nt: TGTGCCAGCAGCCCTCCCCCTTGGGACGGTTATGAAGCTTTCTTT
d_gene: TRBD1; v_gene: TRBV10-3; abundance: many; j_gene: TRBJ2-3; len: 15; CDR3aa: CAIGTGFVSTDTQYF; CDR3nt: TGTGCCATCGGGACAGGGTTTGTGAGCACAGATACGCAGTATTTT
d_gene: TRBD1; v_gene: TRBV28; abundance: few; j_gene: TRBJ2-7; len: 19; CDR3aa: CASSPSSGQGLSRAYEQYF; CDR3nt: TGTGCCAGCAGTCCTTCGTCCGGACAGGGGTTATCCCGGGCCTACGAGCAGTACTTC
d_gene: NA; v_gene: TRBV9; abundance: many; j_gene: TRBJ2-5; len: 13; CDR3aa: CASSHLSGETQYF; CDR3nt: TGTGCCAGCAGCCACCTTTCGGGGGAGACCCAGTACTTC
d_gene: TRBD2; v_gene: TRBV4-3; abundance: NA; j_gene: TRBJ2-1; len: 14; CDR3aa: CASSQTGTSNEQFF; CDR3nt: TGCGCCAGCAGCCAAACCGGGACTAGCAATGAGCAGTTCTTC
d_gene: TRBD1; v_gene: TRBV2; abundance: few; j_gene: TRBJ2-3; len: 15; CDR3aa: CASSGMTGGTDTQYF; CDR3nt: TGTGCCAGCAGTGGGATGACAGGGGGAACCGATACGCAGTATTTT
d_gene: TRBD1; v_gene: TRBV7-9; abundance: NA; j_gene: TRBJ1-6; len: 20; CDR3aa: CASSLWPRGQGARLDSPLHF; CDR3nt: TGTGCCAGCAGCTTATGGCCGCGGGGACAGGGGGCACGGTTAGATTCACCCCTCCACTTT
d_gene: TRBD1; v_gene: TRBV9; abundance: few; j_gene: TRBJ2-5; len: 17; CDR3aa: CASSSPGQGQGRETQYF; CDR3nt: TGTGCCAGCAGCTCCCCTGGGCAAGGACAGGGGAGAGAGACCCAGTACTTC
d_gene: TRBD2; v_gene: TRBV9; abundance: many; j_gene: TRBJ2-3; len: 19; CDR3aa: CASSVSFSGGLLSTDTQYF; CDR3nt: TGTGCCAGCAGCGTCTCCTTTAGCGGGGGCCTACTTAGCACAGATACGCAGTATTTT
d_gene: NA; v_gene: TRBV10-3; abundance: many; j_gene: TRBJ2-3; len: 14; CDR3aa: CAISAGPSTDTQYF; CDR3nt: TGTGCCATCAGTGCTGGACCGAGCACAGATACGCAGTATTTT
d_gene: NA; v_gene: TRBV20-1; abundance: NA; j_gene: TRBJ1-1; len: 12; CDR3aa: CSASEGGTEAFF; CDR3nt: TGCAGTGCTAGCGAGGGTGGCACTGAAGCTTTCTTT
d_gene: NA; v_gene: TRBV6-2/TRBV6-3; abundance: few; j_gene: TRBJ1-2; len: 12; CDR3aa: CASGTTVYGYTF; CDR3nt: TGTGCCAGCGGGACGACGGTCTATGGCTACACCTTC
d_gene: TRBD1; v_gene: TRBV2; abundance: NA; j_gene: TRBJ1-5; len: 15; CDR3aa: CASSGTGQGNQPQHF; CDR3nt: TGTGCCAGCAGCGGTACGGGACAGGGGAATCAGCCCCAGCATTTT